This T cell receptor beta chain was found in a study of tumor and adjacent non-tumor tissue in lung cancer. For the study at large: Stage I to III disease affected some 11 men and 5 women aged about 30 to 85.

Germline CDR1 is DFQATT and CDR2 is SNEGSKA (reference sequence). The CDR3 spans 16 residues. RNA was extracted from bulk tissue without any cell sorting. A modified ARM-PCR protocol with three rounds of nested PCR amplified TCRbeta. Each CDR3 protein is one row after TCRdb ran MiXCR on the multiplex PCR reads. The data show under 150,000 distinct CDR3 sequences, approximately 66% seen once. Sequencing input: lung tumor tissue. The sequence came from a man aged 55-75 years with small cell lung cancer. The rearrangement joins TRBV20-1 to TRBJ2-4; tentatively, D is TRBD2 (6 bases). CDR3 sequence: CNAEGIAALAKNIQYF. The DNA for the CDR3 is TGCAATGCCGAGGGGATAGCGGCCCTAGCCAAAAACATTCAGTACTTC.